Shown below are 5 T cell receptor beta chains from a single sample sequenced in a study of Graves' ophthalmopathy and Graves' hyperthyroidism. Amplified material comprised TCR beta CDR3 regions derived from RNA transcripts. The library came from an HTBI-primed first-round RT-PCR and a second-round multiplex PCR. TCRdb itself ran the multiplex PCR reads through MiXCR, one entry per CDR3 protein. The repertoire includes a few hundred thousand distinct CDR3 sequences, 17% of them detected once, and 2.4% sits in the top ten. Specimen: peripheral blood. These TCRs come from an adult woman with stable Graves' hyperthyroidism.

The DNA of the CDR3 is TGTGCCAGCAGTTTACACAGGGTGGCCTACGAGCAGTACTTC. As protein: CASSLHRVAYEQYF. The V gene is TRBV12-3 or TRBV12-4, the J gene TRBJ2-7, with a tentative D call TRBD1 (6 bases). The CDR3 extends over 14 amino acids. V was pared by 2 bases and J by 2 bases, with 10 bases between.

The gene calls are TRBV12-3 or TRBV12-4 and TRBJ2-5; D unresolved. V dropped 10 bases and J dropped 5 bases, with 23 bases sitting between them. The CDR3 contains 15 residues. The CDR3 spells CANSSRRSSRETQYF. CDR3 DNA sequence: TGTGCCAACAGCTCGAGACGCTCCTCGCGGGAGACCCAGTACTTC.

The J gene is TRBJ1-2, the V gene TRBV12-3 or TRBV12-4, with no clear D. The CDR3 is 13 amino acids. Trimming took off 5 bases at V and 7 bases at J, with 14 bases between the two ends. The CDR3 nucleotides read TGTGCCAGCAGTCCACCTGGTAACAGTGGCTACACCTTC. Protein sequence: CASSPPGNSGYTF.

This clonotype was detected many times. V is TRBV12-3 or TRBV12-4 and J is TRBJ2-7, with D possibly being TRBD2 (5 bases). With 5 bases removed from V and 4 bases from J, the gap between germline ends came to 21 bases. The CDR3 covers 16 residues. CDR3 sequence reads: CASSPRRDGVHYEQYF. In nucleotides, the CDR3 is TGTGCCAGCAGTCCCCGCCGGGATGGGGTGCATTACGAGCAGTACTTC.

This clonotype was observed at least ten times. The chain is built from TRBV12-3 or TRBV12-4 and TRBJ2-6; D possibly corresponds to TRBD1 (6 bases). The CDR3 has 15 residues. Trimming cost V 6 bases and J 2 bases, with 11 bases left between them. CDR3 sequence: CASSSQGTGANVLTF. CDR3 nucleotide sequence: TGTGCCAGCAGCTCTCAGGGGACTGGGGCCAACGTCCTGACTTTC.